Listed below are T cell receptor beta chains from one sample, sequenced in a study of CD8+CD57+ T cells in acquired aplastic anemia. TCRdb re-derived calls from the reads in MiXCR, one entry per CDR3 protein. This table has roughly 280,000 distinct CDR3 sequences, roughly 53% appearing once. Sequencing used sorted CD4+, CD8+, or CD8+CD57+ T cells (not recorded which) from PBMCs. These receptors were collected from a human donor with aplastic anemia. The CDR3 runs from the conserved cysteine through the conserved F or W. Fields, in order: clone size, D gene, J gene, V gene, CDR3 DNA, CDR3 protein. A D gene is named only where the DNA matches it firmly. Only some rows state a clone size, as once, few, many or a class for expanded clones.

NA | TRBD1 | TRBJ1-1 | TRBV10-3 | TGTGCCATCAGTGAGCCGACAGGGTACACTGAAGCTTCCTTC | CAISEPTGYTEASF
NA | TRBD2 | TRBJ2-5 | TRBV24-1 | TGTGCCAGCAGCCGCCGGACGGGGGGGCGAGGAGAGACCCAGTACTTC | CASSRRTGGRGETQYF
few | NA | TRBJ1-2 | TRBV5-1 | TGCGCCAGCAGCTTAAGGACCGACGGGGCTGGCTACACCTTC | CASSLRTDGAGYTF
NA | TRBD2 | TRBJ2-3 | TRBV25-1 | TGTGCCAGCTCGACACGGGGGGGAACAGATACGCAGTATTTT | CASSTRGGTDTQYF
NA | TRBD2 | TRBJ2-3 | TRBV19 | TGTGCCAGTAGCGGACTAGCTTTTCGGCCAGATACGCAGTATTTT | CASSGLAFRPDTQYF
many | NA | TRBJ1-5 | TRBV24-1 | TGTGCCACCAGTGCTCTTGGCCAGGCTGGGAAGCCCCAGCATTTT | CATSALGQAGKPQHF
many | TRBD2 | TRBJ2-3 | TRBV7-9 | TGTGCCAGCAGCGTCCGAGCGGGAGGACAAGATACGCAGTATTTT | CASSVRAGGQDTQYF
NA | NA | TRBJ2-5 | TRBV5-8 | TGTGCCAGCAGCACCGGATGGGGGGCGCGTGGTCAGCCCCAGTACTTC | CASSTGWGARGQPQYF
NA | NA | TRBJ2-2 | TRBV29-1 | TGCAGCGTCGGGGGGCAGGGGGTAACCGGGGAGCTGTTTTTT | CSVGGQGVTGELFF
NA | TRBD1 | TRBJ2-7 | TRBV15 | TGTGCCACCAGCAGCGGGACAGGCGTCGACGAGCAGTACTTC | CATSSGTGVDEQYF
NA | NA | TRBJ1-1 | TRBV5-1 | TGCGCCAGCAGCTTTGGGGGGGAAAACACTGAAGCTTTCTTT | CASSFGGENTEAFF
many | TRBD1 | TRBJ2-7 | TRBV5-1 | TGCGCCAGCACCACCGGGACAGGCTACGAGCAGTACTTC | CASTTGTGYEQYF
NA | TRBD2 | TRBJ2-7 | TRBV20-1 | TGCAGTGCTTACCGCGGGGGGAGCTCCTACGAGCAGTACTTC | CSAYRGGSSYEQYF
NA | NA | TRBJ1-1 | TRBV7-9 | TGTGCCAGCAGAAAGAAGGATTTTGGAAACACTGAAGCTTTCTTT | CASRKKDFGNTEAFF
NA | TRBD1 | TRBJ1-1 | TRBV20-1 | TGCAGTGCTAGAAGACAGGGGATGAACACTGAAGCTTTCTTT | CSARRQGMNTEAFF
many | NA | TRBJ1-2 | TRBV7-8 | TGTGCCAGCAGCTTCTCATATCGGGCGTCACCCCGGGGTGGCTACACCTTC | CASSFSYRASPRGGYTF
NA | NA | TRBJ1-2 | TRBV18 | TGTGCCAGCTCACCAGTTGAGGTCGGGACGGGGGGCTACACCTTC | CASSPVEVGTGGYTF
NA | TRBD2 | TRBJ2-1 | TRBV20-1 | TGCAGTGCTCACGATCCAGAGACAGGCGGGAGGTCCTACAATGAGCAGTTCTTC | CSAHDPETGGRSYNEQFF
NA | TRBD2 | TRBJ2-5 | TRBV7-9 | TGTGCCAGCAGCCCTGCAGGACTAGCGGGCGAGACCCAGTACTTC | CASSPAGLAGETQYF
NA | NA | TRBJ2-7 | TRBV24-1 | TGTGCCAGCAGCCATGACCCCTACGAGCAGTACTTC | CASSHDPYEQYF
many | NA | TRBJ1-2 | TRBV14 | TGTGCCAGCAGCCAATCCACGACAAGTGGCTACACCTTC | CASSQSTTSGYTF
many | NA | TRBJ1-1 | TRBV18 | TGTGCCAGCTCACCTTCCGAGAACACTGAAGCTTTCTTT | CASSPSENTEAFF
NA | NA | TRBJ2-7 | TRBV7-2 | TGTGCCACCTGTCGGGGGCCCCGCGCCTACGAGCAGTACTTC | CATCRGPRAYEQYF
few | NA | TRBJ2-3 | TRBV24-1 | TGTGCCACCAGTGATATGGGACCCGGGGATACGCAGTATTTT | CATSDMGPGDTQYF
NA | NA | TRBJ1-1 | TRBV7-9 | TGTGCCAGCAGCTTCCAGGGGCGTGAAGCTTTCTTT | CASSFQGREAFF
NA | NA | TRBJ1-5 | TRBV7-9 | TGTGCCAGCAGCTTAGTGACAAGCGGGGAGCCCCAGCATTTT | CASSLVTSGEPQHF
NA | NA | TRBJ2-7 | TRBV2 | TGTGCGGAGTGGCATGGTGCCGACGAGCAGTACTTC | CAEWHGADEQYF
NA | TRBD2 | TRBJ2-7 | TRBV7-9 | TGTGCCAGCAGCCCCCCGGGTGCGGGAGGGCCCTACGAGCAGTACTTC | CASSPPGAGGPYEQYF
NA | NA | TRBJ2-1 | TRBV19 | TGTGCCAGTAGTATTTCTCTGTTCAATGAGCAGTTCTTC | CASSISLFNEQFF
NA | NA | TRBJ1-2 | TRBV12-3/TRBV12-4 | TGTGTCAGCAGTTTATCGCAGGCCGTTAAGAATGGCTACACCTTC | CVSSLSQAVKNGYTF
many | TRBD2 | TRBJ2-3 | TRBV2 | TGTGCCAGCAGTCCGACTAGCGGGGGCGCAGATACGCAGTATTTT | CASSPTSGGADTQYF
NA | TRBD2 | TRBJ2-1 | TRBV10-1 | TGCGCCAGCAGTGATGGACTAGCGGGGGATGAGCAGTTCTTC | CASSDGLAGDEQFF
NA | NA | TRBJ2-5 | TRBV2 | TGTGCCAGCAGTGAAGCGCTTCCCCCGGACTTC | CASSEALPPDF
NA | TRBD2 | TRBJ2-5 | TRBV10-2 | TGCGCCAGCAGTTCCGGGACTAGCGGGGGAACACCACAAGAGACCCAGTACTTC | CASSSGTSGGTPQETQYF
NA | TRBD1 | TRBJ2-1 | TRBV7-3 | TGTGCCAGCAGTCGGGACAGGGCGGACAATGAGCAGTTCTTC | CASSRDRADNEQFF
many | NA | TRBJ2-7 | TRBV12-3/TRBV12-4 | TGTGCCAGCAGTTTTTTACAGGGTAGGCAGTACTTC | CASSFLQGRQYF
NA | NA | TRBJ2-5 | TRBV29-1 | TGCAGCGTTGGACAGCTTCAAGAGACCCAGTACTTC | CSVGQLQETQYF
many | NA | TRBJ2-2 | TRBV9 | TGTGCCAGCAGCGTAGTCTACACCGGGGAGCTGTTTTTT | CASSVVYTGELFF
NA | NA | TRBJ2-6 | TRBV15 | TGTGCCACCAGCCCGCTCGCCCTGTCAGGCTCTGGGGCCAACGTCCTGACTTTC | CATSPLALSGSGANVLTF
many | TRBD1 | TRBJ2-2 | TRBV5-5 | TGTGCCAGCAGCCCCGCCGGGACAGGGGACAGGGAGCTGTTTTTT | CASSPAGTGDRELFF
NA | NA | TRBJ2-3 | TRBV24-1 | TGTGCCACCAGTGATTTAAGGAGCTCAACAGATACGCAGTATTTT | CATSDLRSSTDTQYF
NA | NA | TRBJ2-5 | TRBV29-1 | TGCAGCGTTGTTTCTGCGGCCCAGTACTTC | CSVVSAAQYF
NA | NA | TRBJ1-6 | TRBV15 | TGTGCCACCAGCAGAGATCTTGGCAGAAATTCACCCCTCCACTTT | CATSRDLGRNSPLHF
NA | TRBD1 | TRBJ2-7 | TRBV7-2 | TGTGCCAGCAGCCCTGGGACAGGCGTCTACGAGCAGTACTTC | CASSPGTGVYEQYF
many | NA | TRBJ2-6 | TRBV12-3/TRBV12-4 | TGTGCCAGCAGTTATGCTGGGGCCAACGTCCTGACTTTC | CASSYAGANVLTF
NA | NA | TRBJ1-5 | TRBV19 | TGTGCCAGTAGCATAGAAGCTTATAGCAATCAGCCCCAGCATTTT | CASSIEAYSNQPQHF
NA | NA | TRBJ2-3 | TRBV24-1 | TGTGCCACCAGTGGAAATACAGGGTGGATGAGTCTCACAGATACGCAGTATTTT | CATSGNTGWMSLTDTQYF
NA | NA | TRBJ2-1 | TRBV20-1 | TGCAGTGCTAGAGCGGACAGATCAGCCTACAATGAGCAGTTCTTC | CSARADRSAYNEQFF
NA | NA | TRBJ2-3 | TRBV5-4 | TGTGCCAGCAGCTTGAGTGGACAGTGTACAGATACGCAGTATTTT | CASSLSGQCTDTQYF
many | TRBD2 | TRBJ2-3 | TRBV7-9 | TGTGCCAGCAGCTTAGGGCGGGGGGGCCAATATACGCAGTATTTT | CASSLGRGGQYTQYF
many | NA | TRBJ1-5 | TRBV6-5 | TGTGCCAGCAGGACGACAGTCAAAGGGCGTAATCAGCCCCAGCATTTT | CASRTTVKGRNQPQHF
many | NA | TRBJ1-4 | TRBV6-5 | TGTGCCAGCAGTTACTACTGGGGTGAAAAACTGTTTTTT | CASSYYWGEKLFF
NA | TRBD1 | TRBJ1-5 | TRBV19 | TGTGCCAGTAGTATAACAGGGGGCAATGTTCAGCCCCAGCATTTT | CASSITGGNVQPQHF
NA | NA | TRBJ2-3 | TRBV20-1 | TGCAGTGCCATAGCGAACGGGGGTAGCACAGATACGCAGTATTTT | CSAIANGGSTDTQYF
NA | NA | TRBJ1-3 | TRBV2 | TGTGCCAGCATTACTCCACTCCTCCCACGAATATATTTT | CASITPLLPRIYF